This TCR beta chain was captured in a study of cytomegalovirus exposure and HLA in healthy donors. Study-wide results and limits: Most TCR sequences proved rare, with some public TCRs found in many donors.

Only in-frame clones appear in the TCRdb table, and some are missing; sequencing was by immunoSEQ multiplex PCR. The sample consists of hundreds of thousands of clones, more than 75% of them appearing once. An approximately 130-subject validation cohort, separate from the approximately 670-subject first cohort, supplied the donors. In regard to this clone: Its specificity is not known.

The CDR3 consists of 15 residues. The germline gives CDR1 MNHEY, CDR2 SVGAGI. V was pared by 2 bases and J by 7 bases, with 5 bases of the junction left unmatched. The chain carries TRBV6-5 and TRBJ1-2; TRBD1 aligns across 12 bases. This receptor was taken from a woman aged 18-29 years in good health and CMV-seropositive. The sample comprised PBMCs. The CDR3 reads CASSYRDRGPGGYTF. The CDR3 bases are TGTGCCAGCAGTTACCGGGACAGGGGGCCTGGTGGCTACACCTTC.